The sequence of this TCR beta chain was determined in a study of T cell repertoires in aging, cancer and after chemotherapy. Study background: Donors were grouped into six age bands spanning 30 or younger through 70 or older. Whole-study results and caveats: No conclusions about immunological memory after chemotherapy can be drawn from the repertoire data.

Amplification of TCR beta used genomic DNA extracted from peripheral blood. Germline CDR1 reads MNHEY; CDR2 reads SVGAGI. V dropped 6 bases and J dropped 7; count of bases not matched to a gene: 8. The CDR3 totals 14 residues. This clonotype is medium-sized (0.01 to 0.1%) by share. Its antigen remains unknown. A mixed TRB-A/B primer pool amplified rearranged TRB by multiplex touch-down PCR. MiXCR was run by TCRdb on the multiplex PCR reads, yielding one entry per CDR3 protein. The sample holds roughly 2,300 distinct CDR3 sequences, roughly a quarter seen once. Sequenced: blood. J is TRBJ2-1 and V is TRBV6-5, with 8 bases matching TRBD1. This receptor was taken from a human donor with a solid tumor. This CDR3 is CASRRTGSLNEQFF. CDR3 in DNA: TGTGCCAGCAGAAGGACAGGGTCTTTAAATGAGCAGTTCTTC.